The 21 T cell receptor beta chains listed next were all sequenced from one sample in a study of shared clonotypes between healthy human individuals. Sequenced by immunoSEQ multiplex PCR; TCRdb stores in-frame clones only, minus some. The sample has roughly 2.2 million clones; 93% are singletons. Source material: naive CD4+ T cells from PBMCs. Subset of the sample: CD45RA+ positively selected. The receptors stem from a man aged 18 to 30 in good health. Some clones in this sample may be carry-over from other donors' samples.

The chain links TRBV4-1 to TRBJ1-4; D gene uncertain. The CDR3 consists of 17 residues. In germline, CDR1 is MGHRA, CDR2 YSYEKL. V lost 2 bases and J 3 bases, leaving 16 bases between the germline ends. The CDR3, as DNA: TGCGCCAGCAGCCAAAAACCCGAGGGCTTAGCTAATGAAAAACTGTTTTTT. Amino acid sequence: CASSQKPEGLANEKLFF.

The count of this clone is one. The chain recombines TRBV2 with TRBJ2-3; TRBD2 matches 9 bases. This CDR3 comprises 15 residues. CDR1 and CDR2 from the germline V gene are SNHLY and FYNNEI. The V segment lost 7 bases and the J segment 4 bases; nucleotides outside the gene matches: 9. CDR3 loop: CASKLAAGGPDTQYF. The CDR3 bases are TGTGCCAGCAAGTTGGCGGCGGGAGGGCCAGATACGCAGTATTTT.

The DNA for the CDR3 is TGTGCCACCGGGGCGTTGGACGACTATGGCTACACCTTC. Translation gives CATGALDDYGYTF. The V call is TRBV6-1, the J call TRBJ1-2; D is perhaps TRBD1 (5 bases). The CDR3 consists of 13 residues. Trimming took off 10 bases at V and 3 bases at J, with 15 bases between the two ends. Germline CDR1 is MNHNS and CDR2 is SASEGT.

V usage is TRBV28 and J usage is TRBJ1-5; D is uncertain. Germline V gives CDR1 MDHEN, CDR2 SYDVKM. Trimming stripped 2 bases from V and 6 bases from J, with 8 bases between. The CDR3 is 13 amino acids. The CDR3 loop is CASSLTLVQPQHF. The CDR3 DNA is TGTGCCAGCAGTTTAACACTAGTTCAGCCCCAGCATTTT.

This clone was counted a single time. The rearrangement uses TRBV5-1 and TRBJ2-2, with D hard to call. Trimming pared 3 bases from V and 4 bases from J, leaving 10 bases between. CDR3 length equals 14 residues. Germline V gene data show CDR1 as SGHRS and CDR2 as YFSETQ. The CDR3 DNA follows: TGCGCCAGCAGCTGGCGGCCCTCCACCGGGGAGCTGTTTTTT. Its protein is CASSWRPSTGELFF.

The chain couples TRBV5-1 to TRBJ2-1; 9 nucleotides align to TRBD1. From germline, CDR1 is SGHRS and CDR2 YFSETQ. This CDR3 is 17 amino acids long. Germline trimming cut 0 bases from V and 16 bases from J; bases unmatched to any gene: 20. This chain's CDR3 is CASSLGAPGQGDVSGFF. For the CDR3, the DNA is TGCGCCAGCAGCTTGGGGGCTCCGGGACAGGGCGATGTTAGTGGCTTCTTC. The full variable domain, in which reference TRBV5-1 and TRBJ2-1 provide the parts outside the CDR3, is KAGVTQTPRYLIKTRGQQVTLSCSPISGHRSVSWYQQTPGQGLQFLFEYFSETQRNKGNFPGRFSGRQFSNSRSEMNVSTLELGDSALYLCASSLGAPGQGDVSGFFGPGTRLTVL.

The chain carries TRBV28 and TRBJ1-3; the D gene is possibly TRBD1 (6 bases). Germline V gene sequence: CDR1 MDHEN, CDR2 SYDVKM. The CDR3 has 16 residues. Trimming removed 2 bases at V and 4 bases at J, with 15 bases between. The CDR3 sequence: CASSLRPRGEGNTIYF. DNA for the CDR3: TGTGCCAGCAGTTTAAGGCCCAGGGGAGAAGGAAACACCATATATTTT.

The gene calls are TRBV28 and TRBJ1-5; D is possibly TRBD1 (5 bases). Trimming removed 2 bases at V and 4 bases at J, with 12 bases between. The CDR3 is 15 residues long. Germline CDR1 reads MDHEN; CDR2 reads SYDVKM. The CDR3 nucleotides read TGTGCCAGCAGTTTAGCCGGACAAACGAATCAGCCCCAGCATTTT. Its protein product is CASSLAGQTNQPQHF.

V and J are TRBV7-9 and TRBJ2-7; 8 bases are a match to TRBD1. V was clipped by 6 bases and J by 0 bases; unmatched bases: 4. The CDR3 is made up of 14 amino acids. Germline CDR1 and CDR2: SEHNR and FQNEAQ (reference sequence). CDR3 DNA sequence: TGTGCCAGCAGACCGGACAGGGACTCCTACGAGCAGTACTTC. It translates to CASRPDRDSYEQYF.

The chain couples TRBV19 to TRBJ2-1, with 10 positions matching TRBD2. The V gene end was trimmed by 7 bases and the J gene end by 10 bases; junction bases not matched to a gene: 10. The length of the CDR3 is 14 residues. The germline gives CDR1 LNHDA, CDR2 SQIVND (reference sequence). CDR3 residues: CASMTSGRAREQFF. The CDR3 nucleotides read TGTGCCAGTATGACCAGCGGGAGGGCCCGGGAGCAGTTCTTC. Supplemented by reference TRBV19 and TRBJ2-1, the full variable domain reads DGGITQSPKYLFRKEGQNVTLSCEQNLNHDAMYWYRQDPGQGLRLIYYSQIVNDFQKGDIAEGYSVSREKKESFPLTVTSAQKNPTAFYLCASMTSGRAREQFFGPGTRLTVL.

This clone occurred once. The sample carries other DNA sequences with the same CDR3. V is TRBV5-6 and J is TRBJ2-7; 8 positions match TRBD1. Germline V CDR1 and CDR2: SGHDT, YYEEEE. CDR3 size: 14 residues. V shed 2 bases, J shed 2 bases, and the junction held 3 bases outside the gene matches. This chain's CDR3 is CASSLDRGAYEQYF. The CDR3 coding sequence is TGTGCCAGCAGCTTAGACAGGGGCGCCTACGAGCAGTACTTC.

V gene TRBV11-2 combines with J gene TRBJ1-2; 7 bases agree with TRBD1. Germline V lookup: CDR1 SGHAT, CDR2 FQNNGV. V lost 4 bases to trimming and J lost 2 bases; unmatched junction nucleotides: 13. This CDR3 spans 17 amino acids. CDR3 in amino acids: CASSSSHPDRANYGYTF. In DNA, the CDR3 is TGTGCCAGCAGCTCCTCCCACCCTGACAGGGCGAACTATGGCTACACCTTC. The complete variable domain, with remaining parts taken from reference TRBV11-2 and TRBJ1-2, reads EAGVAQSPRYKIIEKRQSVAFWCNPISGHATLYWYQQILGQGPKLLIQFQNNGVVDDSQLPKDRFSAERLKGVDSTLKIQPAKLEDSAVYLCASSSSHPDRANYGYTFGSGTRLTVV.

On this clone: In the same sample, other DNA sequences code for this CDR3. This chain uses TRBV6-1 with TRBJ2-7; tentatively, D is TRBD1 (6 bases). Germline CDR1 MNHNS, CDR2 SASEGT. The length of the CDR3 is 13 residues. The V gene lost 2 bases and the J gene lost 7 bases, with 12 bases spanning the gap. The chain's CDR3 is CASSERGQGEQYF. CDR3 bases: TGTGCCAGCAGTGAACGAGGTCAGGGGGAGCAGTACTTC.

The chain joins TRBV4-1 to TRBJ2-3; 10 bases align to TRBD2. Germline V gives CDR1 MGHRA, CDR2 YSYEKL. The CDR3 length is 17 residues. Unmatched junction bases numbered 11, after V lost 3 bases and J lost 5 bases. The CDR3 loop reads CASSQGLLAGVGDTQYF. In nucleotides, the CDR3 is TGCGCCAGCAGCCAGGGGCTTCTAGCGGGAGTTGGAGATACGCAGTATTTT.

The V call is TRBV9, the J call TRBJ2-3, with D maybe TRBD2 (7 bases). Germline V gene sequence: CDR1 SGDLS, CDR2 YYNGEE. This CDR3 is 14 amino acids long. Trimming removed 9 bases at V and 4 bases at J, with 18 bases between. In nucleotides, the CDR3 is TGTGCCACGAACGGGGGGCATAATGCAGATACGCAGTATTTT. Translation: CATNGGHNADTQYF.

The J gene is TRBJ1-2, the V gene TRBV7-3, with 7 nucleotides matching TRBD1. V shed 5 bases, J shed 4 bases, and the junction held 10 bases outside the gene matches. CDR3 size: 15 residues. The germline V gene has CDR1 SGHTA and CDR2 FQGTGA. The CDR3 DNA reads TGTGCCAGCAGCCTCCGACAGGGAGCCGTCTATGGCTACACCTTC. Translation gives CASSLRQGAVYGYTF. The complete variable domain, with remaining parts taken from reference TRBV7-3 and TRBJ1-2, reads GAGVSQTPSNKVTEKGKYVELRCDPISGHTALYWYRQSLGQGPEFLIYFQGTGAADDSGLPNDRFFAVRPEGSVSTLKIQRTERGDSAVYLCASSLRQGAVYGYTFGSGTRLTVV.

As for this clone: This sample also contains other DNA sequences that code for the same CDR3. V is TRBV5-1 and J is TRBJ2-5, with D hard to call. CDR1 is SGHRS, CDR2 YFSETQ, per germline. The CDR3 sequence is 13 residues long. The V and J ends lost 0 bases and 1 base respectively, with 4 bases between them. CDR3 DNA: TGCGCCAGCAGCTTGGAATCCCAAGAGACCCAGTACTTC. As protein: CASSLESQETQYF.

The CDR3, as DNA: TGTGCCGGCGGGGTGACCTACGAGCAGTACTTC. It is translated as CAGGVTYEQYF. J is TRBJ2-7 and V is TRBV6-1; a possible D gene is TRBD2 (6 bases). Trimming took 11 bases from V and 2 from J, leaving 10 bases between them. Germline V gene data show CDR1 as MNHNS and CDR2 as SASEGT. There are 11 residues in the CDR3.

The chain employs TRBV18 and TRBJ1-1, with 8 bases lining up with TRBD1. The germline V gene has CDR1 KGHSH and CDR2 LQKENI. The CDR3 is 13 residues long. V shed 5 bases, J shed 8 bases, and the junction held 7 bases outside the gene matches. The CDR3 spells CASSSDRGVEAFF. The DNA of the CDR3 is TGTGCCAGCTCATCCGACAGGGGAGTGGAAGCTTTCTTT. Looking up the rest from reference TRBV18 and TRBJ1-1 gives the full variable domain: NAGVMQNPRHLVRRRGQEARLRCSPMKGHSHVYWYRQLPEEGLKFMVYLQKENIIDESGMPKERFSAEFPKEGPSILRIQQVVRGDSAAYFCASSSDRGVEAFFGQGTRLTVV.

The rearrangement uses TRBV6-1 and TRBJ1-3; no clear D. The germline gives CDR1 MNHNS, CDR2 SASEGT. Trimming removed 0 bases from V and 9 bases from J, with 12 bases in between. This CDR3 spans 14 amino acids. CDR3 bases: TGTGCCAGCAGTGAAGCGGCGACCCCAGGCACCATATATTTT. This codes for CASSEAATPGTIYF.

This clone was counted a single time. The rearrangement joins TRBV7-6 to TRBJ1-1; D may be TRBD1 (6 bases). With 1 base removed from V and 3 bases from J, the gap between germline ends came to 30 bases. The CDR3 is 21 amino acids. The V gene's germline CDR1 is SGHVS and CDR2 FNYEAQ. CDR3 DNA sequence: TGTGCCAGCAGCTTAGTTGGCGGGGGGCGCGGGATATTGGGCGTCGACACTGAAGCTTTCTTT. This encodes CASSLVGGGRGILGVDTEAFF.